This TCR beta chain is drawn from a study of response to subunit inactivated influenza vaccine. This clonotype was found many times. The CDR3 loop spans 14 amino acids. V shed 11 bases and J shed 2 bases, with 15 bases lying between them. TCRdb re-derived calls from the RT-PCR reads in MiXCR, one entry per CDR3 protein. The repertoire includes 540,000 or so distinct CDR3 sequences, approximately 13% of them detected once, and 10% to 15% sits in the top ten. V gene TRBV12-3 or TRBV12-4 combines with J gene TRBJ2-2; D possibly corresponds to TRBD1 (6 bases). This TCR derives from a man aged 50-59 years who received an inactivated influenza vaccine. This material consisted of PBMCs from blood, taken roughly 45 days after vaccination. CDR3 residues: CASSLQGNTGELFF. The CDR3 coding sequence is TGTGCCTCATCTCTACAGGGAAACACCGGGGAGCTGTTTTTT.